This T cell receptor beta chain was sequenced in a study of blood T cell repertoires in COVID-19. Study details: Specimens from acute and convalescent COVID-19 originated in the United States, Italy and Spain. The analysed material was cDNA or gDNA that came from T cells, B-cell-depleted T cells, or PBMCs.

The authors' processing: Reference gene primer amplification in the assay estimated nucleated cell counts. Using immunoSEQ multiplex PCR, the repertoire was profiled, and TCRdb retains in-frame clones only, with some absent. That table supplies the V and J calls and clone size; D and trimming were determined from the DNA. The table records some 93,000 clones, about 88% of them present only once. The CDR3 consists of 15 residues. V lost 3 bases and J lost 1, with 12 bases in between. Germline CDR1 is MNHNS and CDR2 is SASEGT. Sequenced input: peripheral blood. The V call is TRBV6-1, the J call TRBJ1-2, with a weak D call TRBD1 (5 bases). The receptor's source is a man between 60 and 75 years old with acute or convalescent COVID-19. The CDR3 loop is CASSEGGGGNYGYTF. The CDR3 nucleotides read TGTGCCAGCAGTGAGGGGGGAGGAGGTAACTATGGCTACACCTTC.